The rows below give T cell receptor beta chains drawn from one sample of a study of CD8+ T cells in alopecia areata. The table came from immunoSEQ multiplex PCR; TCRdb's copy has only in-frame clones and leaves some out. The repertoire includes some 120,000 clones, around 50% of them detected once, and over 9.5% sits in the top ten. The sample was NKG2D-low CD8+ T cells sorted from blood. These receptors originate from a human donor with alopecia areata. The CDR3 runs from the conserved cysteine through the conserved F or W. The D gene is left open where the match is weak. Only part of the rows carry a size: once, few, many, or a class if the clone is expanded.

D gene	V gene	clone size	J gene	CDR3 protein	CDR3 DNA
.	TRBV20-1	.	TRBJ1-2	CSARDSGGHTF	TGCAGTGCTAGAGATTCCGGCGGCCACACCTTC
.	TRBV5-1	.	TRBJ2-6	CASSRRAGGANVLTF	TGCGCCAGCAGCAGAAGAGCAGGTGGGGCCAACGTCCTGACTTTC
.	TRBV29-1	.	TRBJ1-2	CSVGGFYGYTF	TGCAGCGTTGGAGGGTTCTATGGCTACACCTTC
.	TRBV10-3	.	TRBJ2-1	CATYHNEQFF	TGTGCCACCTACCACAATGAGCAGTTCTTC
TRBD1	TRBV29-1	.	TRBJ1-2	CSVDGDSSYGYTF	TGCAGCGTGGACGGGGACAGTTCTTATGGCTACACCTTC
TRBD2	TRBV5-4	.	TRBJ2-7	CASSIDSGSLYEQYF	TGTGCCAGCAGCATAGATAGCGGGAGTTTATACGAGCAGTACTTC
TRBD1	TRBV5-6	few	TRBJ2-5	CASSGIGTGDETQYF	TGTGCCAGCAGCGGAATCGGGACAGGGGATGAGACCCAGTACTTC
.	TRBV29-1	few	TRBJ2-3	CSVGGTAVTDTQYF	TGCAGCGTTGGCGGGACAGCGGTCACAGATACGCAGTATTTT
.	TRBV29-1	once	TRBJ2-7	CSVVSDHEQYF	TGCAGCGTTGTGTCGGACCACGAGCAGTACTTC
.	TRBV14	.	TRBJ1-6	CASSQGPWDSYNSPLHF	TGTGCCAGCAGCCAAGGCCCCTGGGACTCCTATAATTCACCCCTCCACTTT
.	TRBV29-1	few	TRBJ2-4	CSVEDRIGHPSSEYIQYF	TGCAGCGTTGAAGACCGAATCGGACACCCGTCATCGGAGTACATTCAGTACTTC
.	TRBV27	.	TRBJ1-5	CASSLSSGNQPQHF	TGTGCCAGCAGTTTATCCTCCGGCAATCAGCCCCAGCATTTT
TRBD2	TRBV29-1	.	TRBJ2-1	CSAPSAGDNEQFF	TGCAGCGCCCCGTCAGCGGGAGACAATGAGCAGTTCTTC
.	TRBV5-1	.	TRBJ2-7	CASSLEVRPYEQYF	TGCGCCAGCAGCTTGGAAGTCAGGCCCTACGAGCAGTACTTC
TRBD1	TRBV6-1	.	TRBJ1-1	CASATGDNMNTEAFF	TGTGCCAGCGCGACAGGGGATAACATGAACACTGAAGCTTTCTTT
.	TRBV29-1	few	TRBJ1-1	CSVLTTRITEAFF	TGCAGCGTCCTCACGACACGTATCACTGAAGCTTTCTTT
.	TRBV7-9	few	TRBJ2-7	CASRDSALYEQYF	TGTGCCAGCAGGGACAGCGCTCTCTACGAGCAGTACTTC